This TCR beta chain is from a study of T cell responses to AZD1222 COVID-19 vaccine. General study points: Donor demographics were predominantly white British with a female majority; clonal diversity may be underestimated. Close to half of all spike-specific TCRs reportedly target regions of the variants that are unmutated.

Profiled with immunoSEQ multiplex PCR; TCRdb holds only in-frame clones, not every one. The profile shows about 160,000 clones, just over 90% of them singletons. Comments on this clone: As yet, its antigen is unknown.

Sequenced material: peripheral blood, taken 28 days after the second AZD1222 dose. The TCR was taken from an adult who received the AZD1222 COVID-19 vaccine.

Written as DNA, the CDR3 is TGTGCCAGCAGTCCTCTTAAGGGAACTTATCAGCCCCAGCATTTT. Encoded protein: CASSPLKGTYQPQHF. The chain couples TRBV6-5 to TRBJ1-5; D is undetermined. The ends were cut back, 5 bases at V and 5 bases at J, with 16 bases in the middle. The germline gives CDR1 MNHEY, CDR2 SVGAGI. The CDR3 loop spans 15 amino acids.